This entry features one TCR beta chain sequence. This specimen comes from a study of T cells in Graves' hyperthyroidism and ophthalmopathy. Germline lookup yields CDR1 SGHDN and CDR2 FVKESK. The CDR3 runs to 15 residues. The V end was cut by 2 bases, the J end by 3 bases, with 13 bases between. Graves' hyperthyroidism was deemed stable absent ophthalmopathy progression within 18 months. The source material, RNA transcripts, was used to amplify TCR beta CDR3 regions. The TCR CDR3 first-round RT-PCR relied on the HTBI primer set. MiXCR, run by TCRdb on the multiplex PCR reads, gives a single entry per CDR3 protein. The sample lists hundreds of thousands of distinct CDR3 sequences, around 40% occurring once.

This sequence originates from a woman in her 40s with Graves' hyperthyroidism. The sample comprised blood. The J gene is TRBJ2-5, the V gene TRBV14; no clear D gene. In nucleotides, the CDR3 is TGTGCCAGCAGCCAATTCGGTAGAGGTAAAGAGACCCAGTACTTC. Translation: CASSQFGRGKETQYF.